The 24 T cell receptor beta chains below were found in one sample sequenced in a study of OX40 agonist ivuxolimab in advanced cancers. Sequenced by immunoSEQ multiplex PCR; TCRdb stores in-frame clones only, minus some. The sample includes about 46,000 clones, about nine tenths seen only once; the top ten take 45% to 70%. Specimen: CD4+ or CD8+ T cells sorted from blood, collected in a trial of the OX40 agonist ivuxolimab. These receptors came from an adult with an advanced solid tumor such as melanoma, head and neck, liver or kidney cancer.

The gene calls are TRBV5-6 and TRBJ2-2; 7 bases line up with TRBD1. This CDR3 spans 15 amino acids. Looked up from germline, CDR1 is SGHDT and CDR2 is YYEEEE. V shed 4 bases, J shed 3 bases, and the junction held 6 bases outside the gene matches. The CDR3 protein is CASSEDTGDTGELFF. The CDR3 nucleotides read TGTGCCAGCAGCGAAGACACAGGGGACACCGGGGAGCTGTTTTTT.

V gene TRBV19 combines with J gene TRBJ2-1; D is perhaps TRBD1 (6 bases). The V end lost 2 bases, the J end lost 6 bases, and 14 bases lay between the germline ends. CDR3 length: 15 amino acids. CDR1 LNHDA and CDR2 SQIVND come from the germline V gene (reference sequence). The CDR3 protein is CASSISGVLGNEQFF. CDR3 nucleotide sequence: TGTGCCAGTAGTATATCAGGGGTTCTCGGCAATGAGCAGTTCTTC. Complete variable domain (other parts from reference TRBV19 and TRBJ2-1): DGGITQSPKYLFRKEGQNVTLSCEQNLNHDAMYWYRQDPGQGLRLIYYSQIVNDFQKGDIAEGYSVSREKKESFPLTVTSAQKNPTAFYLCASSISGVLGNEQFFGPGTRLTVL.

The chain couples TRBV5-1 to TRBJ2-5; D gene ambiguous. CDR1 is SGHRS and CDR2 is YFSETQ in the germline V gene. Trimming stripped 3 bases from V and 5 bases from J, with 14 bases between. There are 14 residues in the CDR3. Written as DNA, the CDR3 is TGCGCCAGCAGCTCGAAAGGATTGCAGGAGACCCAGTACTTC. This encodes CASSSKGLQETQYF.

This clone came up once. The chain recombines TRBV10-1 with TRBJ2-3; D possibly corresponds to TRBD2 (5 bases). This CDR3 spans 13 amino acids. In germline, CDR1 is WNHNN, CDR2 SYGVQD (reference sequence). V dropped 8 bases and J dropped 6 bases, with 15 bases sitting between them. CDR3: CASESGAGDTQYF. The CDR3 coding sequence is TGCGCCAGCGAAAGCGGAGCTGGGGATACGCAGTATTTT.

This CDR3 reads CASSQLTQETQYF. The CDR3 DNA reads as TGTGCCAGCAGCCAACTTACCCAAGAGACCCAGTACTTC. V usage is TRBV16 and J usage is TRBJ2-5, with D unresolved. CDR1 is KGHSY, CDR2 FQNENV, per germline. The CDR3 totals 13 residues. The germline V and J ends were trimmed by 2 bases and 1 base, with 5 bases remaining between them.

The V call is TRBV2, the J call TRBJ2-3; 10 positions match TRBD1. Germline V gene lookup returns CDR1 SNHLY and CDR2 FYNNEI. There are 14 residues in the CDR3. The trim removed 3 bases at V and 14 bases at J, leaving 11 bases unmatched. The CDR3 DNA sequence: TGTGCCAGCAGTGATACGGGACAGGGGTGGAATCGGTATTTT. It encodes CASSDTGQGWNRYF.

The chain joins TRBV5-1 to TRBJ2-1; TRBD2 aligns across 10 bases. V trimming: 3 bases; J trimming: 5 bases; junction bases outside the gene matches: 5. The CDR3 covers 15 residues. Germline lookup yields CDR1 SGHRS and CDR2 YFSETQ. The CDR3 loop is CASSSLAGADNEQFF. CDR3 sequence (DNA): TGCGCCAGCAGCTCCCTAGCGGGGGCCGACAATGAGCAGTTCTTC.

The chain carries TRBV4-3 and TRBJ2-1; TRBD2 aligns across 9 bases. CDR3 length: 14 residues. V trimming: 5 bases; J trimming: 7 bases; junction bases outside the gene matches: 6. Germline V gene lookup returns CDR1 LGHNA and CDR2 YSLEER. The CDR3 nucleotides read TGCGCCAGCAGCTGGGCGGGGGGGCTTAATGAGCAGTTCTTC. Protein sequence: CASSWAGGLNEQFF.

This sequence joins TRBV4-1 and TRBJ2-3, with D hard to call. Germline CDR1 and CDR2: MGHRA and YSYEKL. The CDR3 is 15 amino acids. Trimming shortened V by 1 base and J by 3 bases, and 11 bases separated the two germline ends. The CDR3 DNA is TGCGCCAGCAGCCAAGTGGGGTCGTTAACAGATACGCAGTATTTT. Amino acid sequence: CASSQVGSLTDTQYF.

The rearrangement links TRBV5-6 to TRBJ1-2; D may be TRBD1 (6 bases). Germline CDR1 is SGHDT and CDR2 is YYEEEE. With 4 bases removed from V and 6 bases from J, the gap between germline ends came to 16 bases. The CDR3 extends over 14 amino acids. The CDR3 bases are TGTGCCAGCAGCGGGGGCCTAAAGAGGGATGGCTACACCTTC. Translated, it gives CASSGGLKRDGYTF. The whole variable domain, remainder taken from reference TRBV5-6 and TRBJ1-2, is DAGVTQSPTHLIKTRGQQVTLRCSPKSGHDTVSWYQQALGQGPQFIFQYYEEEERQRGNFPDRFSGHQFPNYSSELNVNALLLGDSALYLCASSGGLKRDGYTFGSGTRLTVV.

This rearrangement joins TRBV11-2 to TRBJ1-1; TRBD1 might be the D (6 bases). Trimming stripped 5 bases from V and 10 bases from J, with 17 bases between. Germline V lookup: CDR1 SGHAT, CDR2 FQNNGV. There are 13 residues in the CDR3. CDR3 DNA sequence: TGTGCCAGCAGCCATGGGAGGGGGAGAGGAGCTTTCTTT. Translated: CASSHGRGRGAFF.

This chain uses TRBV2 with TRBJ2-7, with TRBD2 matching over 11 bases. CDR3 length equals 14 residues. V dropped 7 bases and J dropped 3; count of bases not matched to a gene: 5. The germline V gene encodes CDR1 SNHLY and CDR2 FYNNEI. CDR3 protein: CASTSGTSGYEQYF. DNA for the CDR3: TGTGCCAGCACCTCCGGGACTAGCGGCTACGAGCAGTACTTC.

The V and J genes are TRBV11-2 and TRBJ2-5; TRBD2 matches at 8 bases. Looked up from germline, CDR1 is SGHAT and CDR2 is FQNNGV. This CDR3 region has 16 residues. The J segment lost 5 bases and the V segment lost 5 bases, leaving 13 bases of the junction unmatched. The CDR3 coding sequence is TGTGCCAGCAGCACGACGGGGGTAGCGGGAATCGAGACCCAGTACTTC. It encodes CASSTTGVAGIETQYF.

This chain links TRBV28 with TRBJ2-7; 7 bases agree with TRBD1. CDR1 MDHEN and CDR2 SYDVKM come from the germline V gene. Losses at the gene ends were 6 bases for V and 0 bases for J; bases not matched to a gene: 2. This CDR3 has 13 residues. The CDR3 DNA follows: TGTGCCAGCAGGACAGGGACCTCCTACGAGCAGTACTTC. This codes for CASRTGTSYEQYF.

V gene TRBV6-6 combines with J gene TRBJ1-3; D unresolved. V lost 5 bases and J lost 1, with 9 bases in between. Germline V gives CDR1 MNHNY, CDR2 SVGAGI (reference sequence). The CDR3 is 14 residues long. CDR3 sequence reads: CASSAVSSGNTIYF. CDR3 nucleotides: TGTGCCAGCAGTGCAGTCTCGTCTGGAAACACCATATATTTT.

CDR3 protein: CASSQVLAGAGYEQYF. CDR3 DNA sequence: TGCGCCAGCAGCCAAGTGCTAGCGGGAGCCGGCTACGAGCAGTACTTC. V usage is TRBV4-1 and J usage is TRBJ2-7, with 10 nucleotides matching TRBD2. This CDR3 has 16 amino acids. In germline, CDR1 is MGHRA, CDR2 YSYEKL. Trimming at V came to 1 base and at J to 3 bases, leaving 6 bases not matched to a gene.

The chain joins TRBV13 to TRBJ1-1; D remains unclear. The V end was cut by 4 bases, the J end by 5 bases, with 14 bases between. The CDR3 spans 14 residues. Germline V gives CDR1 PRHDT, CDR2 FYEKMQ (reference sequence). CDR3 loop: CASSSPSTETEAFF. The CDR3, as DNA: TGTGCCAGCAGCTCCCCTTCGACGGAAACTGAAGCTTTCTTT.

This clone was seen a few times. The gene calls are TRBV6-5 and TRBJ1-2; D gene ambiguous. Trimming removed 0 bases at V and 7 bases at J, with 9 bases between. Looked up from germline, CDR1 is MNHEY and CDR2 is SVGAGI. The CDR3 extends over 13 amino acids. CDR3 coding DNA: TGTGCCAGCAGTTACTCGCCGCCTAGTGGCTACACCTTC. Amino acids: CASSYSPPSGYTF.

V gene TRBV4-1 combines with J gene TRBJ2-7, with D maybe TRBD1 (6 bases). The CDR3 runs 14 residues. Per the germline V gene, CDR1 is MGHRA and CDR2 is YSYEKL. V lost 1 base to trimming and J lost 2 bases, with 9 bases between them. The CDR3 sequence: CASSQAQGAYEQYF. DNA of the CDR3: TGCGCCAGCAGCCAAGCACAGGGAGCCTACGAGCAGTACTTC.

The chain carries TRBV5-5 and TRBJ2-1; maybe TRBD2 (5 bases). V shed 5 bases and J shed 7 bases, with 19 bases lying between them. The CDR3 runs to 15 residues. CDR1 and CDR2 from the germline V gene are SGHKS and YYEKEE (reference sequence). The CDR3: CASSLQVGSANEQFF. In DNA, the CDR3 is TGTGCCAGCAGTCTCCAGGTGGGTAGCGCGAATGAGCAGTTCTTC.

Here the CDR3 DNA reads TGTGCCAGCAGCTTAGAAATCCGGCGGGGGCTCACAGATACGCAGTATTTT. Encoded protein: CASSLEIRRGLTDTQYF. The V gene is TRBV13, the J gene TRBJ2-3; D is possibly TRBD2 (7 bases). The CDR3 consists of 17 residues. Trimming cost V 1 base and J 2 bases, with 16 bases left between them. The germline V gene encodes CDR1 PRHDT and CDR2 FYEKMQ (reference sequence).

The chain has TRBV5-1 and TRBJ1-1; TRBD1 matches 8 bases. CDR1 is SGHRS, CDR2 YFSETQ, per germline. This CDR3 has 15 residues. Trimming removed 2 bases from V and 4 bases from J; junction bases left unmatched: 7. CDR3 loop: CASSFVGQGSTEAFF. The CDR3 DNA follows: TGCGCCAGCAGCTTTGTAGGACAGGGATCCACTGAAGCTTTCTTT.

V gene TRBV6-1 combines with J gene TRBJ1-5; a weak D match, TRBD1 (6 bases). V was trimmed by 6 bases and J by 7 bases, leaving 13 bases between them. Germline CDR1 MNHNS, CDR2 SASEGT. This CDR3 comprises 13 residues. CDR3 sequence reads: CASRDTGWQPQHF. The CDR3 region has the DNA TGTGCCAGCAGAGATACAGGGTGGCAGCCCCAGCATTTT.

This chain uses TRBV30 with TRBJ2-7, with D possibly TRBD2 on 6 matching bases. V was shortened by 6 bases and J by 4 bases, with 19 bases between the two germline ends. CDR1 is GTSNPN, CDR2 SVGIG, per germline (reference sequence). The CDR3 sequence is 14 residues long. This CDR3 is CACSGLALDYEQYF. CDR3 in DNA: TGTGCCTGCTCCGGGCTAGCGCTTGATTACGAGCAGTACTTC.